This T cell receptor beta chain was obtained from a study of blood T cell repertoires in COVID-19. CDR3 size: 14 residues. Germline CDR1 SGDLS, CDR2 YYNGEE. Trimming removed 3 bases at V and 8 bases at J, with 12 bases between. Produced via immunoSEQ multiplex PCR; TCRdb's table is partial and in-frame only. Of about 130,000 clones in the sample, about 83% are singletons; the top ten hold roughly 9%. Sequencing was performed on peripheral blood. The V call is TRBV9, the J call TRBJ1-6, with D tentatively TRBD1 (6 bases). This TCR was recovered from a man in his forties or fifties with active or convalescent COVID-19. The CDR3 spells CASSAGTTYSPLHF. CDR3 nucleotide sequence: TGTGCCAGCAGCGCCGGGACAACTTATTCACCCCTCCACTTT.